This TCR beta chain was sequenced in a study of blood T cell repertoires in COVID-19. The CDR3 is 14 residues long. CDR1 and CDR2 (germline): SGHTA, FQGNSA. Trimming shortened V by 5 bases and J by 1 base, and 11 bases separated the two germline ends. This clone has just one count. This table comes from immunoSEQ multiplex PCR, and its TCRdb copy is limited to in-frame clones, with some not included. Counted here are 360,000 or so clones, more than 70% occurring once; the ten biggest clones make up less than 5%. The sequence was collected from a woman aged 60-70 years with COVID-19, enrolled during active disease. Material for sequencing was peripheral blood. The J gene is TRBJ2-5, the V gene TRBV7-2; D may be TRBD2 (5 bases). The CDR3 reads CASSPKAGQETQYF. The CDR3, as DNA: TGTGCCAGCAGCCCAAAGGCGGGCCAAGAGACCCAGTACTTC.